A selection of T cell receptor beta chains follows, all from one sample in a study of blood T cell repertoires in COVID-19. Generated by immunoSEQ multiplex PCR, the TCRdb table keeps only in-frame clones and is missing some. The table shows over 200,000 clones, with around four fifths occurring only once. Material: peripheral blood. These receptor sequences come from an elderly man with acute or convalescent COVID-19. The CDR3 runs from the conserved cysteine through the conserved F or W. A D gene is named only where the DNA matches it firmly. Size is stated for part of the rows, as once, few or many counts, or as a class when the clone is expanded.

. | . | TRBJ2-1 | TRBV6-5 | CASTQGSSYNEQFF | TGTGCCAGCACCCAGGGAAGCTCCTACAATGAGCAGTTCTTC
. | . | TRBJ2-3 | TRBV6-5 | CASRQGQRDTQYF | TGTGCCAGCCGCCAGGGGCAGAGAGATACGCAGTATTTT
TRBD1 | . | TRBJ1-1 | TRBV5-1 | CASSPGQGTEAFF | TGCGCCAGCAGCCCGGGACAGGGCACTGAAGCTTTCTTT
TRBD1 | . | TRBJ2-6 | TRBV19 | CASRRQGFGANVLTF | TGTGCCAGTAGACGACAGGGATTTGGGGCCAACGTCCTGACTTTC
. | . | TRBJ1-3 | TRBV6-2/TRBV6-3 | CASSPSGGHRSGNTIYF | TGTGCCAGCAGCCCTTCGGGCGGACACAGATCTGGAAACACCATATATTTT
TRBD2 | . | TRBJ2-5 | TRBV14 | CASSLGLAGGQETQYF | TGTGCCAGCAGCCTGGGACTAGCGGGAGGTCAAGAGACCCAGTACTTC
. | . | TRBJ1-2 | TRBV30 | CAWRRAGAGYGYTF | TGTGCCTGGAGAAGGGCAGGGGCGGGCTATGGCTACACCTTC
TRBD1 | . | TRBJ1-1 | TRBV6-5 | CASRNKGAVWTEAFF | TGTGCCAGCAGGAATAAGGGGGCGGTTTGGACTGAAGCTTTCTTT
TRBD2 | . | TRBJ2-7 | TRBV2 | CASSRTSGGYEQYF | TGTGCCAGCAGTAGGACTAGCGGGGGCTACGAGCAGTACTTC
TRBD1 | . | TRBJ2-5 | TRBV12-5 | CASGLVKRGPQQETQYF | TGTGCTAGTGGTTTGGTTAAAAGGGGGCCTCAACAAGAGACCCAGTACTTC
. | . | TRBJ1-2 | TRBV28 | CASSTGSGGLGYGYTF | TGTGCCAGCAGTACGGGATCCGGGGGGCTCGGATATGGCTACACCTTC
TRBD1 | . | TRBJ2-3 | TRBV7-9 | CASSGRTGTDTQYF | TGTGCCAGCAGCGGCCGGACAGGGACAGATACGCAGTATTTT
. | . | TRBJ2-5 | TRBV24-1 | CATSDLQRALITETQYF | TGTGCCACCAGTGATCTCCAGCGGGCCCTGATTACAGAGACCCAGTACTTC
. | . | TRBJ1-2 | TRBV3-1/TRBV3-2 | CASSPLSGEGYGYTF | TGTGCCAGCAGCCCCCTCTCCGGGGAGGGCTATGGCTACACCTTC
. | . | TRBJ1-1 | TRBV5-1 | CASNVGWDLNTEAFF | TGCGCCAGCAATGTGGGATGGGACTTGAACACTGAAGCTTTCTTT
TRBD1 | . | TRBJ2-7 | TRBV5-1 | CASSLSPGQGSEQYF | TGCGCCAGCAGCCTTAGTCCGGGACAGGGATCCGAGCAGTACTTC
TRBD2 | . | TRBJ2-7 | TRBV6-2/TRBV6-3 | CASSYRMGGGSYEQYF | TGTGCCAGCAGTTACAGAATGGGGGGGGGCTCCTACGAGCAGTACTTC
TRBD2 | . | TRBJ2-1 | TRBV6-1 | CASSDGSGGNNEQFF | TGTGCCAGCAGTGATGGGTCGGGGGGGAACAATGAGCAGTTCTTC
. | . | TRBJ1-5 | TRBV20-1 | CSASHEEDNQPQHF | TGCAGTGCTAGTCACGAAGAGGACAATCAGCCCCAGCATTTT
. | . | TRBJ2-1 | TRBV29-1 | CSVVRQGNEQFF | TGCAGCGTTGTCCGTCAGGGGAATGAGCAGTTCTTC
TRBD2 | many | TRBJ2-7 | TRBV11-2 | CASSLGGSWSEQYF | TGTGCCAGCAGCCTTGGCGGGAGTTGGTCCGAGCAGTACTTC
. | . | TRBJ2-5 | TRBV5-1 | CASSFPGEETQYF | TGCGCCAGCAGCTTCCCCGGAGAAGAGACCCAGTACTTC
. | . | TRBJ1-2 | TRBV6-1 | CASSEGAWMFYGYTF | TGTGCCAGCAGTGAAGGGGCATGGATGTTCTATGGCTACACCTTC
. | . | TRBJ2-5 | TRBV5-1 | CASSLGGLGETQYF | TGCGCCAGCAGCTTGGGAGGGTTGGGAGAGACCCAGTACTTC
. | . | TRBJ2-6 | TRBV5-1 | CASKGTTGANVLTF | TGCGCCAGCAAAGGGACAACTGGGGCCAACGTCCTGACTTTC
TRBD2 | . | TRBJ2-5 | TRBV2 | CASSESSSGSETQYF | TGTGCCAGCAGTGAGTCTTCTAGCGGGAGTGAGACCCAGTACTTC
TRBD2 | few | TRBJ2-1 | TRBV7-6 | CASSLGLADYNEQFF | TGTGCCAGCAGCCTCGGACTAGCGGATTACAATGAGCAGTTCTTC
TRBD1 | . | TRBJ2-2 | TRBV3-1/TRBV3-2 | CASSHAQGTSTGELFF | TGTGCCAGCAGCCATGCACAGGGGACATCCACCGGGGAGCTGTTTTTT
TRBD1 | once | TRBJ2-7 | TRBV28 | CASRSTGTGSLEQYF | TGTGCCAGCAGAAGTACCGGGACAGGATCCCTCGAGCAGTACTTC
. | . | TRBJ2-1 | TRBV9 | CASSVGSGGYNEQFF | TGTGCCAGCAGCGTAGGGAGCGGAGGATACAATGAGCAGTTCTTC
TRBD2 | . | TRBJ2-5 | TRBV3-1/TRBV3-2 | CASSQVAGAGTQYF | TGTGCCAGCAGCCAAGTAGCGGGGGCAGGGACCCAGTACTTC
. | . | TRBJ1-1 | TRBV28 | CASTRDNSLTEAFF | TGTGCCAGCACCAGGGACAATTCTCTCACTGAAGCTTTCTTT
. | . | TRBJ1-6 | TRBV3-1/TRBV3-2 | CASSQTITRRVGNSPLHF | TGTGCCAGCAGCCAGACCATTACCCGGAGGGTGGGGAATTCACCCCTCCACTTT
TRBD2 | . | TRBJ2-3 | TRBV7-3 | CASSHGGVPAQYF | TGTGCCAGCAGCCACGGGGGGGTGCCTGCGCAGTATTTT
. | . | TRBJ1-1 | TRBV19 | CASGMEGLYTEAFF | TGTGCCAGTGGGATGGAGGGGTTATACACTGAAGCTTTCTTT
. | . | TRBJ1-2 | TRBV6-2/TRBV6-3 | CASSTRDINYYGYTF | TGTGCCAGCAGTACCCGGGACATAAATTACTATGGCTACACCTTC
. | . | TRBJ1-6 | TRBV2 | CASSEGRSYNSPLHF | TGTGCCAGCAGTGAAGGGAGGTCCTATAATTCACCCCTCCACTTT
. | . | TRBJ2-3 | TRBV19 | CATRGDADTQYF | TGTGCCACCAGGGGGGACGCAGATACGCAGTATTTT
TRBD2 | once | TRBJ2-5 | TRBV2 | CASRRSQRGVSGETQYF | TGTGCCAGCAGAAGGAGCCAGCGGGGGGTATCGGGAGAGACCCAGTACTTC
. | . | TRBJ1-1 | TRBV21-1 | CASSKNAGLDTEAFF | TGTGCCAGCAGCAAAAATGCGGGGTTGGACACTGAAGCTTTCTTT
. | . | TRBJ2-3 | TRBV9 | CASSRLLTPDTQYF | TGTGCCAGCAGCCGGTTGCTCACCCCGGATACGCAGTATTTT
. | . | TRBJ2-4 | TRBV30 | CAWSVRGAKNIQYF | TGTGCCTGGAGTGTAAGGGGGGCCAAAAACATTCAGTACTTC
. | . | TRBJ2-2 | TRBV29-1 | CSVANTGELFF | TGCAGCGTAGCTAACACCGGGGAGCTGTTTTTT
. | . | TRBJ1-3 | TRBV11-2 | CASTGGRDSSGNTIYF | TGTGCCAGCACCGGAGGTAGGGACTCCTCTGGAAACACCATATATTTT
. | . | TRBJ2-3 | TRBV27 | CASIGGSSTDTQYF | TGTGCCAGCATCGGCGGGTCTAGCACAGATACGCAGTATTTT
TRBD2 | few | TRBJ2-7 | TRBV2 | CASIGTSGMYEQYF | TGTGCCAGCATTGGGACTAGCGGGATGTACGAGCAGTACTTC
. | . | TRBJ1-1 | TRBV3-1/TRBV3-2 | CASSQLSGSTEAFF | TGTGCCAGCAGCCAACTTTCGGGTAGCACTGAAGCTTTCTTT
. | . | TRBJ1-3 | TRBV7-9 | CASSVDSVSSGNTIYF | TGTGCCAGCAGCGTTGACAGCGTATCCTCTGGAAACACCATATATTTT
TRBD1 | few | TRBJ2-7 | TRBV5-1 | CASSWTGLYEQYF | TGCGCCAGCAGCTGGACAGGGTTGTACGAGCAGTACTTC